This is a list of T cell receptor beta chains from one sample in a study of blood T cell repertoires in COVID-19. The method was immunoSEQ multiplex PCR; TCRdb's version includes in-frame clones alone and lacks a portion of them. The sample holds 150,000 to 200,000 clones, 87% seen once. The specimen sequenced was peripheral blood. These receptors all come from a woman aged 55-69 years who had recovered from COVID-19. The CDR3 runs from the conserved cysteine through the conserved F or W. D genes are given only for firm matches. Only some rows state a clone size, as once, few, many or a class for expanded clones.

clone size	J gene	D gene	V gene	CDR3 DNA	CDR3 protein
once	TRBJ2-2	NA	TRBV7-6	TGTGCCAGCAGCTCCAGACCCTTACAGGACGTCGGGGAGCTGTTTTTT	CASSSRPLQDVGELFF
NA	TRBJ2-5	TRBD2	TRBV13	TGTGCCAGCAGCTCCTCGGCGGGGGGAGTGGAGACCCAGTACTTC	CASSSSAGGVETQYF
NA	TRBJ2-5	NA	TRBV29-1	TGCAGCGTTCAGCCCCTAGCCGGTGGGTACCAAGAGACCCAGTACTTC	CSVQPLAGGYQETQYF
NA	TRBJ2-1	TRBD2	TRBV24-1	TGTGCCACCAGTGATCGACTAGCGGGGGCACGGGAGCAGTTCTTC	CATSDRLAGAREQFF
few	TRBJ1-4	NA	TRBV27	TGTGCCAGCAGACCCAACGGGGGTAATGAAAAACTGTTTTTT	CASRPNGGNEKLFF
NA	TRBJ2-1	TRBD2	TRBV14	TGTGCCAGCAGCCAAACACCGGGACTAGCGGGGGGGCGTGGGTATGAGCAGTTCTTC	CASSQTPGLAGGRGYEQFF
few	TRBJ2-3	NA	TRBV7-9	TGTGCCAGCAGCTTAGAGGCAGGAGGTAGGACAGATACGCAGTATTTT	CASSLEAGGRTDTQYF
NA	TRBJ1-4	NA	TRBV7-2	TGTGCCAGCAGCTTAAACAGGGTTGAAAAACTGTTTTTT	CASSLNRVEKLFF
NA	TRBJ2-4	NA	TRBV2	TGTGCCAGCAGCCGAGACAGGGAGGACATTCAGTACTTC	CASSRDREDIQYF
NA	TRBJ1-1	TRBD1	TRBV6-1	TGTGCCAGCAACGACAGGGAGGCGACTGAAGCTTTCTTT	CASNDREATEAFF
NA	TRBJ2-1	NA	TRBV7-3	TGTGCCAGCAGCTTAAGTTACAACAATGAGCAGTTCTTC	CASSLSYNNEQFF
NA	TRBJ2-1	TRBD2	TRBV11-3	TGTGCCAGCAGCCTGGGACTAGCGGGGGTTAATGAGCAGTTCTTC	CASSLGLAGVNEQFF
NA	TRBJ2-3	NA	TRBV5-4	TGTGCCAGCAGCCTGCGCCGGGTTGTAACAGATACGCAGTATTTT	CASSLRRVVTDTQYF
once	TRBJ2-7	TRBD1	TRBV6-5	TGTGCCAGCAGTTACCCTTCCGGGACAGGGGGCTACGAGCAGTACTTC	CASSYPSGTGGYEQYF
NA	TRBJ2-1	NA	TRBV5-1	TGCGCCAGCAGCTTGGGCCCAGTCTCCTACAATGAGCAGTTCTTC	CASSLGPVSYNEQFF
NA	TRBJ2-5	NA	TRBV2	TGTGCCAGCAGCGGTAAGACAGGCCGCCAAGAGACCCAGTACTTC	CASSGKTGRQETQYF
NA	TRBJ1-2	TRBD1	TRBV10-3	TGTGCCATCAGTGAGGCAGGGGGTAACTATGGCTACACCTTC	CAISEAGGNYGYTF
NA	TRBJ1-5	NA	TRBV27	TGTGCCAGCAGTACCAGGACTTCCCGGGAGCCCCAGCATTTT	CASSTRTSREPQHF
NA	TRBJ1-1	NA	TRBV5-1	TGCGCCAGCAGCGGCAACAGGGTAACCACTGAAGCTTTCTTT	CASSGNRVTTEAFF
NA	TRBJ1-1	NA	TRBV28	TGTGCCAGCAGTCCCAGGGCCATGAACACTGAAGCTTTCTTT	CASSPRAMNTEAFF
NA	TRBJ1-1	NA	TRBV7-8	TGTGCCAGCAGCTTCCGGGGGGCGCTCGGTGAAGCTTTCTTT	CASSFRGALGEAFF
NA	TRBJ1-2	NA	TRBV4-1	TGCGCCAGCAGCCACCTGTACCGGCCGGGTGGCTACACCTTC	CASSHLYRPGGYTF
NA	TRBJ2-5	NA	TRBV4-2	TGTGCCAGCAGCCAAGTCCAGATCGGGGAGACCCAGTACTTC	CASSQVQIGETQYF
NA	TRBJ2-6	NA	TRBV5-1	TGCGCCAGCAGCCCGGACAGTCACTCTGGGGCCAACGTCCTGACTTTC	CASSPDSHSGANVLTF
NA	TRBJ2-5	TRBD2	TRBV3-1/TRBV3-2	TGTGCCAGCTGGACTAGCGGGGGGGCCCAGACCCAGTACTTC	CASWTSGGAQTQYF
NA	TRBJ2-1	TRBD2	TRBV7-9	TGTGCCAGCAGCCGACTAGCGGGGGCTTCAAATGAGCAGTTCTTC	CASSRLAGASNEQFF
NA	TRBJ2-7	TRBD1	TRBV19	TGTGCCAGTCGGGACAGTTCCGCCTACGAGCAGTACTTC	CASRDSSAYEQYF
NA	TRBJ1-4	NA	TRBV7-9	TGTGCCAGCAGTGAGAGGAATGATAATGAAAAACTGTTTTTT	CASSERNDNEKLFF
NA	TRBJ2-3	NA	TRBV6-6	TGTGCCAGCACTCCAGGGGGGGATACGCAGTATTTT	CASTPGGDTQYF
once	TRBJ2-3	TRBD2	TRBV18	TGTGCCAGCTCACCACCGGCTAGCGGGGGGAGTTCGAGGGATACGCAGTATTTT	CASSPPASGGSSRDTQYF
NA	TRBJ2-1	TRBD2	TRBV5-4	TGTGCCAGCAGCTGGACTAGCGGGGAACACAATGAGCAGTTCTTC	CASSWTSGEHNEQFF
NA	TRBJ2-1	TRBD2	TRBV19	TGTGCCAGTAGTACGAGATCAGGACTAGCGGTCTACAATGAGCAGTTCTTC	CASSTRSGLAVYNEQFF
NA	TRBJ2-2	NA	TRBV2	TGTGCCAGCGGAAAGGAGGGGGCGGGCACCGGGGAGCTGTTTTTT	CASGKEGAGTGELFF
NA	TRBJ1-3	NA	TRBV3-1/TRBV3-2	TGTGCCAGCAGCCCGCCGGGACACACTACTGGAAACACCATATATTTT	CASSPPGHTTGNTIYF
NA	TRBJ2-3	TRBD2	TRBV9	TGTGCCAGCAGCCCGATTTTGGGACTAGCGGGCCAAGACACAGATACGCAGTATTTT	CASSPILGLAGQDTDTQYF
NA	TRBJ2-2	TRBD1	TRBV3-1/TRBV3-2	TGTGCCAGCAGCCGGGACAGGGGCACCGGGGAGCTGTTTTTT	CASSRDRGTGELFF
NA	TRBJ2-1	NA	TRBV10-2	TGCGCCAGCAGAGCTACCGGGACAGGCCTTCCTGTCGGGAGGTACAATGAGCAGTTCTTC	CASRATGTGLPVGRYNEQFF
NA	TRBJ2-1	NA	TRBV29-1	TGCAGCGTCGCGGCGAGAGGTCGTTGGAATGAGCAGTTCTTC	CSVAARGRWNEQFF
NA	TRBJ1-4	TRBD1	TRBV11-2	TGTGCCAGCAGCCGTGACAGGGGCGAAAAACTGTTTTTT	CASSRDRGEKLFF
NA	TRBJ2-2	NA	TRBV6-5	TGTGCCAGCAGTCGAAAGACAGGCGGAACCGGGGAGCTGTTTTTT	CASSRKTGGTGELFF
NA	TRBJ2-1	NA	TRBV7-3	TGTGCCAGCAGCTACCGAGGGGGAAGCTACAATGAGCAGTTCTTC	CASSYRGGSYNEQFF
once	TRBJ2-3	TRBD2	TRBV5-1	TGCGCCAGCAGGGGACTAGCGGGGGTTGCAGATACGCAGTATTTT	CASRGLAGVADTQYF